This T cell receptor beta chain was sequenced for a study of T-cell reconstitution after alpha-beta-depleted transplantation in children (dated by TCRdb to the mid-2010s). Turning to the overall study: Using TCR repertoire profiling, the study quantitatively followed how T-cell immune reconstitution unfolded in children after TCRalphabeta/CD19-depleted allogeneic hematopoietic cell transplantation. What the work shows at the level of the full study, not this receptor alone: In some patients, the high TCRbeta diversity seen at day 60 was put down to recipient T cells and intrathymic progenitors that had survived conditioning. Apparently early alphabetaT-cell count recovery about two months after transplant reportedly relied on only several hundred rapidly expanded clones derived from non-depleted graft cells. The frequencies of hyperexpanded clones fell over the following months, and after one year, T-cell counts and TCRbeta diversity were mostly attributed to newly produced T cells.

The treatment or condition label, as the study defines it: allogeneic hematopoietic cell transplantation with graft depleted of TCRalphabeta T cells and CD19 B cells. TCRalphabeta/CD19-depleted allogeneic hematopoietic cell grafts were given to the transplant recipients, all of whom were children. The library was obtained by PCR. Sequenced using an Illumina HiSeq 2500. Molecular barcoding was employed in the preparation of TCR libraries, with unique molecular identifiers being used to normalize TCRbeta repertoire quantification. In TCRdb, the public reads were trimmed at Q25 with fastp and aligned with MiXCR, with productive beta chains retained. A single entry per CDR3 protein holds the most common genes and DNA from its merged rows. The sample table holds approximately 300,000 distinct CDR3 sequences, of which around 10% were seen once. Around 20% of the sample comes from the top ten. This clonotype was seen a few times. What antigen it recognizes has not been identified. It has no much larger one-base neighbor in the sample; base qualities were not kept.

Trimmed from V: 5 bases; trimmed from J: 1 base; junction bases lacking a gene match: 7. CDR1 and CDR2 are drawn from the germline V gene (reference sequence): GTSNPN, SVGIG. Inclusive of the bounding cysteine and phenylalanine, the CDR3 is 14 residues long. Left in the record is the CDR3 DNA by itself, 42 bases read in frame from the first base. The sequence was obtained from a male patient aged 2-10 years who had a stem cell transplant for chronic granulomatous disease, so the T cells may come from the graft donor. The chain was built from TRBV30 and TRBJ2-7; 8 central bases correspond to TRBD2. Sample: peripheral blood, taken 180 days after TCRalphabeta/CD19-depleted stem cell transplant. The CDR3 region has the sequence CAWAPGGPSYEQYF. The nucleotides are TGTGCCTGGGCTCCGGGGGGGCCATCCTACGAGCAGTACTTC. Beyond the CDR3, the reference TRBV30 and TRBJ2-7 genes provide the residues; the full variable domain reads: SQTIHQWPATLVQPVGSPLSLECTVEGTSNPNLYWYRQAAGRGLQLLFYSVGIGQISSEVPQNLSASRPQDRQFILSSKKLLLSDSGFYLCAWAPGGPSYEQYFGPGTRLTVT.